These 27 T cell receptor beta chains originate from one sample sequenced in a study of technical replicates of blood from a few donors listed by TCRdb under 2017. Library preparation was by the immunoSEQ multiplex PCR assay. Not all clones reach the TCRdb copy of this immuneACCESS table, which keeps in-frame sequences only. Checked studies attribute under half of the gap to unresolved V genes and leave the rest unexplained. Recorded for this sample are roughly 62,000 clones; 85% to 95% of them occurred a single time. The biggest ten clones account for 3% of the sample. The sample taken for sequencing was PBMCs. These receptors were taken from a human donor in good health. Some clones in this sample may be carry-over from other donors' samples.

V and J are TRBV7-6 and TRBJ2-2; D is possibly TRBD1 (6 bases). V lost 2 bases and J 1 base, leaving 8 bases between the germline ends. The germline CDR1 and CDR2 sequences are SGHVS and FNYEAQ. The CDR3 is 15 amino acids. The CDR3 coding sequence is TGTGCCAGCAGCTTACAGGGGCGGAACACCGGGGAGCTGTTTTTT. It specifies CASSLQGRNTGELFF.

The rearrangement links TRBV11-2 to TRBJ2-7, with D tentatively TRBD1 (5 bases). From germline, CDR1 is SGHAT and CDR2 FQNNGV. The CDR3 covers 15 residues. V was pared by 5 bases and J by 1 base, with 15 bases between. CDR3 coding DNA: TGTGCCAGCAGCCAAGGACAAGGTCGATCCTACGAGCAGTACTTC. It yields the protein CASSQGQGRSYEQYF.

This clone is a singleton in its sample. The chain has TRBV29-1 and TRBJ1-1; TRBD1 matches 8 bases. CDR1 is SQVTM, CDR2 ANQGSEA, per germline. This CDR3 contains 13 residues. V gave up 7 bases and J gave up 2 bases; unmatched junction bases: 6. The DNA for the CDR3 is TGCAGCGGGACAGGGCAAAGTAACACTGAAGCTTTCTTT. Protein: CSGTGQSNTEAFF. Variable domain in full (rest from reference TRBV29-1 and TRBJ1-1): SAVISQKPSRDICQRGTSLTIQCQVDSQVTMMFWYRQQPGQSLTLIATANQGSEATYESGFVIDKFPISRPNLTFSTLTVSNMSPEDSSIYLCSGTGQSNTEAFFGQGTRLTVV.

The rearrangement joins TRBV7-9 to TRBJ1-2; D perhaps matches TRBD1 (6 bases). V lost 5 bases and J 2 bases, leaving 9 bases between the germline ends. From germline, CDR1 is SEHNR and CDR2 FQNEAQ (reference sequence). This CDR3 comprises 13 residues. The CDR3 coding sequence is TGTGCCAGCAGCGTCGGACAGAACTATGGCTACACCTTC. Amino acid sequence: CASSVGQNYGYTF.

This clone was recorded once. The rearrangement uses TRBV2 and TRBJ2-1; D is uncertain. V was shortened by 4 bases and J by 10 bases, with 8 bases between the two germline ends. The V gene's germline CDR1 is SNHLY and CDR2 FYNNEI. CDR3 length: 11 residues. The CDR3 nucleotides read TGTGCCAGCAGTGGCGGTAGGGAGCAGTTCTTC. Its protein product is CASSGGREQFF.

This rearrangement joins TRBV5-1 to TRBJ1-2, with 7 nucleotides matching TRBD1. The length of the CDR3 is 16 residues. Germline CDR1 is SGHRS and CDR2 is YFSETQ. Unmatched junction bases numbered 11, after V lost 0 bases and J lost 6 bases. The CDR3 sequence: CASSLGEGRGKDGYTF. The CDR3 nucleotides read TGCGCCAGCAGCTTGGGAGAGGGCAGGGGGAAAGATGGCTACACCTTC.

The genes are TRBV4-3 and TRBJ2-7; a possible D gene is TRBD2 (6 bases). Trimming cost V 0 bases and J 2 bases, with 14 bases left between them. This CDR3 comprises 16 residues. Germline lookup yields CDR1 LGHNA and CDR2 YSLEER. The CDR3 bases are TGCGCCAGCAGCCAAGAATACCGGGAGTTGGCCTACGAGCAGTACTTC. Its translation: CASSQEYRELAYEQYF.

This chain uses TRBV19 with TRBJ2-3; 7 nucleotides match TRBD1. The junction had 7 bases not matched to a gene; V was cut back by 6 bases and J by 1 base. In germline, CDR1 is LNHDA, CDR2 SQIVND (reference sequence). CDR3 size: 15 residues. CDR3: CASRPTGTGTDTQYF. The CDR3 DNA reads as TGTGCCAGTAGGCCGACCGGGACAGGCACAGATACGCAGTATTTT.

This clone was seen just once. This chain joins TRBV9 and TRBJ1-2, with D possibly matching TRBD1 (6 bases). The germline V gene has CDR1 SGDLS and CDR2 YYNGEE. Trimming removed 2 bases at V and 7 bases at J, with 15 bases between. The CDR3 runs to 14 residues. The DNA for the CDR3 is TGTGCCAGCAGCGTCTCCATAGGGACAATTGGCTACACCTTC. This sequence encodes CASSVSIGTIGYTF.

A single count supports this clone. The CDR3 DNA follows: TGCGCCAGCAGCTTGGGGGTCTCAGGGTCCCCTGAGCAGTTCTTC. Its translation: CASSLGVSGSPEQFF. The rearrangement uses TRBV5-1 and TRBJ2-1; TRBD1 might be the D (5 bases). V was trimmed by 0 bases and J by 9 bases, leaving 16 bases between them. CDR1 SGHRS and CDR2 YFSETQ come from the germline V gene. The CDR3 is 15 residues long.

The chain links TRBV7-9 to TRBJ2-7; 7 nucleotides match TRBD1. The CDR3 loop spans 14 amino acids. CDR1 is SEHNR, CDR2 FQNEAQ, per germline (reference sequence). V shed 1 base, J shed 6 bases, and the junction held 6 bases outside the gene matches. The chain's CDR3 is CASSLEGAAAEQYF. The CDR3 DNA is TGTGCCAGCAGCTTAGAGGGGGCTGCCGCCGAGCAGTACTTC.

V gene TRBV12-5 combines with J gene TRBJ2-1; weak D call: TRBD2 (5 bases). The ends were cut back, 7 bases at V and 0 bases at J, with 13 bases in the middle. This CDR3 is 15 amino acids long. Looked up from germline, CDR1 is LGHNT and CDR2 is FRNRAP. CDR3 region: CASVAAAGSYNEQFF. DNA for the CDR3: TGTGCTAGTGTTGCAGCGGCAGGCTCCTACAATGAGCAGTTCTTC. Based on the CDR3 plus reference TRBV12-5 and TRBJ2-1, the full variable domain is DARVTQTPRHKVTEMGQEVTMRCQPILGHNTVFWYRQTMMQGLELLAYFRNRAPLDDSGMPKDRFSAEMPDATLATLKIQPSEPRDSAVYFCASVAAAGSYNEQFFGPGTRLTVL.

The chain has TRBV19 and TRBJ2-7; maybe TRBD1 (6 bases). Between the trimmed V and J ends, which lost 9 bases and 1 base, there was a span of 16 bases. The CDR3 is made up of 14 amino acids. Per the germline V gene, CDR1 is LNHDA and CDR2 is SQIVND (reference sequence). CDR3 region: CASRAQGRSYEQYF. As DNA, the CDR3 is TGTGCCAGCCGAGCCCAGGGGCGGTCCTACGAGCAGTACTTC.

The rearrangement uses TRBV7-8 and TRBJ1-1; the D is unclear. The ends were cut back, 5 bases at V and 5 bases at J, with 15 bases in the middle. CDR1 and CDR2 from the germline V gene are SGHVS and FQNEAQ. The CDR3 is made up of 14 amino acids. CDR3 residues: CASSRDVGRTEAFF. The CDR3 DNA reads TGTGCCAGCAGCAGGGATGTAGGGAGGACTGAAGCTTTCTTT. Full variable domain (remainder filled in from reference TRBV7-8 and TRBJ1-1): GAGVSQSPRYKVAKRGQDVALRCDPISGHVSLFWYQQALGQGPEFLTYFQNEAQLDKSGLPSDRFFAERPEGSVSTLKIQRTQQEDSAVYLCASSRDVGRTEAFFGQGTRLTVV.

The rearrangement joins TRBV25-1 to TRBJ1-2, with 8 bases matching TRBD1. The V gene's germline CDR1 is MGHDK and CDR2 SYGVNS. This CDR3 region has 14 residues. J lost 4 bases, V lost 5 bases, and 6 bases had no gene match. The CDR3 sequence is CASSRGDRSYGYTF. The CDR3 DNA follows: TGTGCCAGCAGTCGAGGGGACAGGAGCTATGGCTACACCTTC.

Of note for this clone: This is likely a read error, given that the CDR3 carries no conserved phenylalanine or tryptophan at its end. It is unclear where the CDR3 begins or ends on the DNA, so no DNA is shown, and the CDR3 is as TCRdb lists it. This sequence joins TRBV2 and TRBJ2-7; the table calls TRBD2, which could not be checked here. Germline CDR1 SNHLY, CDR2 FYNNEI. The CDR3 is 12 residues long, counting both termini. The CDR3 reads CASSDRQRASSL.

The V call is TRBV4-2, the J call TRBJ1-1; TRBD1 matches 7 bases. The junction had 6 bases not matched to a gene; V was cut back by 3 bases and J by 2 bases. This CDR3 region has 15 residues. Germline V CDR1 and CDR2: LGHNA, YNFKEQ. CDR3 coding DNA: TGTGCCAGCAGCCAGGAAGGGGGCCGAAACACTGAAGCTTTCTTT. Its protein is CASSQEGGRNTEAFF.

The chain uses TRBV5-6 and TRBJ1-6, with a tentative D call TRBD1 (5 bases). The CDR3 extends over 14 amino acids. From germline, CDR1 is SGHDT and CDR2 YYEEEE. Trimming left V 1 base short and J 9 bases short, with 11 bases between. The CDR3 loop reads CASSLFQGISPLHF. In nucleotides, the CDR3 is TGTGCCAGCAGCTTGTTTCAGGGTATTTCACCCCTCCACTTT.

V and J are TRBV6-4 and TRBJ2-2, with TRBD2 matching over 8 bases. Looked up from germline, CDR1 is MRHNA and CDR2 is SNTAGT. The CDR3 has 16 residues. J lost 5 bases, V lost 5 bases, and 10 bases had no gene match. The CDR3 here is CASSPTGGLETGELFF. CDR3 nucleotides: TGTGCCAGCAGTCCAACGGGGGGGCTGGAGACCGGGGAGCTGTTTTTT.

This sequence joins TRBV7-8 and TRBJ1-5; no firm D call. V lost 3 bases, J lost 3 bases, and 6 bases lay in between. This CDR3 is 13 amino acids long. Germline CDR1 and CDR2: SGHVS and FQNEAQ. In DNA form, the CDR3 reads TGTGCCAGCAGCTTTGGAGTCAATCAGCCCCAGCATTTT. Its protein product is CASSFGVNQPQHF. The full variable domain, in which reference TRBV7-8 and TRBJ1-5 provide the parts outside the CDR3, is GAGVSQSPRYKVAKRGQDVALRCDPISGHVSLFWYQQALGQGPEFLTYFQNEAQLDKSGLPSDRFFAERPEGSVSTLKIQRTQQEDSAVYLCASSFGVNQPQHFGDGTRLSIL.

Written as DNA, the CDR3 is TGTGCCATCAAAGACAGGGTAGGGGACACCATATATTTT. It codes for CAIKDRVGDTIYF. The J gene is TRBJ1-3, the V gene TRBV10-3, with TRBD1 identical over 7 bases. J gave up 8 bases and V 7 bases, and 8 bases lay outside the gene matches. The CDR3 spans 13 residues. CDR1 is ENHRY, CDR2 SYGVKD, per germline.

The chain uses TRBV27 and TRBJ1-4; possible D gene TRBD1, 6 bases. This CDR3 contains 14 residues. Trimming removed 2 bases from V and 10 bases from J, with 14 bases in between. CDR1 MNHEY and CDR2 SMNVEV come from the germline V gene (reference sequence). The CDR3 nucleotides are TGTGCCAGCAGTTTACTGGCAGGGGAGGGAAAACTGTTTTTT. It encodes CASSLLAGEGKLFF.

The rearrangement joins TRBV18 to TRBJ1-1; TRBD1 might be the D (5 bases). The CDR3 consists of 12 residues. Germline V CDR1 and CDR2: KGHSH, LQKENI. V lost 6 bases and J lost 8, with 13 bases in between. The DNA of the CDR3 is TGTGCCAGCTCCCGAAAGGGGCAGGAAGCTTTCTTT. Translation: CASSRKGQEAFF.

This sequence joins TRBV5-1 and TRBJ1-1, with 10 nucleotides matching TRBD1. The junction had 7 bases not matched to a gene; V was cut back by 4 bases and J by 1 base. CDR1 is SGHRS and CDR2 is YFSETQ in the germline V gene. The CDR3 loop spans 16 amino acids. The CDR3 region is CASSLGQGISNTEAFF. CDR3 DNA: TGCGCCAGCAGCCTGGGACAGGGGATTTCGAACACTGAAGCTTTCTTT. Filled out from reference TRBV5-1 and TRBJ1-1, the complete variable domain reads KAGVTQTPRYLIKTRGQQVTLSCSPISGHRSVSWYQQTPGQGLQFLFEYFSETQRNKGNFPGRFSGRQFSNSRSEMNVSTLELGDSALYLCASSLGQGISNTEAFFGQGTRLTVV.

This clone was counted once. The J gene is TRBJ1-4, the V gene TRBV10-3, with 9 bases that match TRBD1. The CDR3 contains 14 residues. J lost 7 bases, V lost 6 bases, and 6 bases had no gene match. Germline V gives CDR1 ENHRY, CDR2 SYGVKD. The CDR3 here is CAISPGQGPEKLFF. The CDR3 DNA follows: TGTGCCATCAGCCCGGGACAGGGACCTGAAAAACTGTTTTTT.

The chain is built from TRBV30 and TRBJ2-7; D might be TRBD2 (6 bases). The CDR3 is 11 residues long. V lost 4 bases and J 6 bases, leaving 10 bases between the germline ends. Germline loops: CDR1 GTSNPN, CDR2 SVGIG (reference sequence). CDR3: CAWKEGLEQYF. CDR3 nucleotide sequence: TGTGCCTGGAAGGAGGGGCTCGAGCAGTACTTC.

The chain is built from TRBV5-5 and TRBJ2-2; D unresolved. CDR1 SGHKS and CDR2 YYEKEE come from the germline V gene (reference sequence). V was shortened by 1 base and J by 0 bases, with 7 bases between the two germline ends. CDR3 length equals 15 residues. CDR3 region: CASSLLGPNTGELFF. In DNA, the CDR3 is TGTGCCAGCAGCTTGCTAGGCCCGAACACCGGGGAGCTGTTTTTT.